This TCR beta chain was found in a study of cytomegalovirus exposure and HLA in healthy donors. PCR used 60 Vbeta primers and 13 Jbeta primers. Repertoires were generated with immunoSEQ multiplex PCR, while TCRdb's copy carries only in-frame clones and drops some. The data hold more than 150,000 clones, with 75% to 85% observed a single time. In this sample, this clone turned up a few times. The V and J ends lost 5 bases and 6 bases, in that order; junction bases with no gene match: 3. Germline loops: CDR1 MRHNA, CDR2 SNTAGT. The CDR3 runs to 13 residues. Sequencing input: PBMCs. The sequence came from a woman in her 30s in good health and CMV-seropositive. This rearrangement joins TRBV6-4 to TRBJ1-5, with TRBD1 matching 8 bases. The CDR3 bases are TGTGCCAGCAGTTCGACAGGGGCTCAGCCCCAGCATTTT. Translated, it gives CASSSTGAQPQHF.